This T cell receptor beta chain was recovered during a study of vaccination and CD4 T cells after COVID-19. Study overall: Cells received overlapping spike peptides from SARS-CoV-2, HCoV-NL63, HCoV-OC43 and HCoV-229E as stimulation.

Cultured CD4+ T-cell DNA underwent Oncomine TCR Beta short-read sequencing. Each CDR3 protein is one row after TCRdb ran MiXCR on the PCR reads. The sample has about 21,000 distinct CDR3 sequences; around 48% are singletons. Broader study findings: Reactive clonotype counts went from median around 20 after infection to 35 to 40 after vaccination, nonsignificantly.

The CDR3 runs to 16 residues. Germline-derived CDR1 and CDR2 are SEHNR and FQNEAQ (reference sequence). Trimming stripped 1 base from V and 6 bases from J, with 13 bases between. Treatment meaning: approximately nine-day PBMC culture with coronavirus spike peptide pools or control peptides (ViraFEST assay). Remarks on this clonotype: Antigen: not known.

The chain couples TRBV7-9 to TRBJ1-6; D not resolved. The sample taken for sequencing was CD4+ T cells from blood, cultured in vitro. The receptor's source is a human donor who had recovered from COVID-19. The DNA for the CDR3 is TGTGCCAGCAGCTTAGGGCCAGAGAATGGTAATTCACCCCTCCACTTT. Residues: CASSLGPENGNSPLHF.